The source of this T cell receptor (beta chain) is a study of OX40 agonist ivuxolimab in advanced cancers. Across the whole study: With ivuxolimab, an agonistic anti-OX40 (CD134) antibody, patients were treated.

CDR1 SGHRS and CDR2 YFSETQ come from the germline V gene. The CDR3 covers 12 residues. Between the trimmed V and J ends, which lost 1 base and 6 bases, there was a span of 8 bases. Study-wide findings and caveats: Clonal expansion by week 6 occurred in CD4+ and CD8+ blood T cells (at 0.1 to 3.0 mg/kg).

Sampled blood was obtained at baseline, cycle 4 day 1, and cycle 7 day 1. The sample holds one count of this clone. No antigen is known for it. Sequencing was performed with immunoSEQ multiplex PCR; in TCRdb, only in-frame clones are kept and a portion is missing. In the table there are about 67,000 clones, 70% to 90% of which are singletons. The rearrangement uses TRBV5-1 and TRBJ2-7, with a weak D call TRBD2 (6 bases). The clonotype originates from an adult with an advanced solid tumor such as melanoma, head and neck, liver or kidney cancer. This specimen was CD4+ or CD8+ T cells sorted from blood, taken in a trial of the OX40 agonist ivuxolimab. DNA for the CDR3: TGCGCCAGCAGCTTGCCCGGGAGCGAGCAGTACTTC. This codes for CASSLPGSEQYF.